This paragraph covers one T cell receptor beta chain sequence. The antigen is undetermined. The CDR3 loop spans 13 amino acids. Germline CDR1 reads MGHDK; CDR2 reads SYGVNS. The V and J ends lost 5 bases and 10 bases respectively, with 17 bases between them. These data come from a study of T-cell memory formation after mild COVID-19. In the study overall: The two donors had largely donor-specific TCR clusters. General observations from the study: Clones shrinking from day 15 to 85 showed even CD4/CD8 mixes; later expanders tilted CD4+.

MiXCR, applied by TCRdb to the 5' RACE reads, yields one record per CDR3 protein. The repertoire holds 40,000 to 60,000 distinct CDR3 sequences, with about 12% as singletons. The material sequenced was PBMCs or a T cell subset sorted from them (not recorded which). The V gene is TRBV25-1, the J gene TRBJ1-1; TRBD1 is a possible D gene (6 bases). The clonotype originates from a man younger than 35 who had mild COVID-19 (a few samples of this study predate the infection). Cell type and time point are not known. As DNA, the CDR3 is TGTGCCAGCAGTCTTTGGGGGCCGGCCGGAGCTTTCTTT. Amino acid sequence: CASSLWGPAGAFF.